The clone carrying this T cell receptor (beta chain) was detected only a few times. Under the authors' procedure: Amplification with reference gene primers provided the estimates of nucleated cell counts. Measured with immunoSEQ multiplex PCR; TCRdb has only the in-frame clones, and not every one. Clone size and V and J calls were adopted from that table, with D and trimming inferred from the DNA. The repertoire holds over 95,000 clones, with 81% as singletons. The V end was cut by 10 bases, the J end by 5 bases, with 14 bases between. Germline V CDR1 and CDR2: MDHEN, SYDVKM. The CDR3 contains 12 residues. The sample belongs to a study of blood T cell repertoires in COVID-19. Study-level background: Both acute and convalescent COVID-19 samples were obtained from the United States, Italy and Spain. T cells, B-cell-depleted T cells, or PBMCs provided the cDNA or gDNA that served as material.

This TCR was recovered from a man in his forties or fifties with acute or convalescent COVID-19. The chain recombines TRBV28 with TRBJ1-2; D is perhaps TRBD1 (5 bases). The sample comprised peripheral blood. The CDR3 DNA sequence: TGTGCCACCTTGAACACAGGATATGGCTACACCTTC. Protein product: CATLNTGYGYTF.